The clone carrying this T cell receptor beta chain was picked up a small number of times. Its specificity is not known. Isolated PBMCs totaled at least 6.5 million in each sample. These data belong to a study of blood T cells in healthy people across ages. V was clipped by 5 bases and J by 7 bases, with 22 bases between them. CDR3 size: 16 residues. CDR1 is KGHDR, CDR2 SFDVKD, per germline. Study results and caveats: Age brought a roughly linear fall in TCR beta diversity measured per million T cells.

It was with a sample-barcoded 5' primer and a J-beta primer mix that a second PCR of about 7 to 12 cycles was run. TCRdb re-called the 5' RACE reads with MiXCR, one entry per CDR3 protein. Counted here are about 1.6 million distinct CDR3 sequences, roughly 30% occurring once; the ten biggest clones make up over 9%. The sequence was collected from a woman in her thirties in good health. The chain employs TRBV24-1 and TRBJ2-5; D is possibly TRBD1 or TRBD2 (5 bases each). Sequencing input: blood. The CDR3 is CATSAQPGTDLGTQYF. In nucleotides, the CDR3 is TGTGCCACCAGTGCCCAGCCCGGGACGGATTTAGGGACCCAGTACTTC.